This TCR beta chain was obtained from a study of CD8 T cells in Susac syndrome. On the study more broadly: Patients with Susac syndrome were therapy-naive, on corticosteroids, or on intravenous immunoglobulin alone at the time that blood was drawn.

Reverse transcription used about 0.45 to 1 ug RNA and random hexamers. Amplification of TCR beta CDR3 across 54 Vbeta and 13 Jbeta was performed with immunoSEQ multiplex PCR. TCRdb reprocessed the immunoSEQ multiplex PCR reads with MiXCR, giving one entry per CDR3 protein. The sample shows 170,000 or so distinct CDR3 sequences, more than 95% of them seen only once. CDR1 and CDR2 from the germline V gene are LNHNV and YYDKDF (reference sequence). This CDR3 contains 15 residues. V lost 6 bases and J lost 2, with 16 bases in between. The chain uses TRBV15 and TRBJ2-5, with a possible D match to TRBD1 (6 bases). The sequence came from a human donor with Susac syndrome. The sample consisted of CD4+ T cells from PBMCs. This CDR3 reads CATSPRNRAQETQYF. CDR3 DNA sequence: TGTGCCACCAGTCCGCGGAACAGGGCTCAAGAGACCCAGTACTTC.